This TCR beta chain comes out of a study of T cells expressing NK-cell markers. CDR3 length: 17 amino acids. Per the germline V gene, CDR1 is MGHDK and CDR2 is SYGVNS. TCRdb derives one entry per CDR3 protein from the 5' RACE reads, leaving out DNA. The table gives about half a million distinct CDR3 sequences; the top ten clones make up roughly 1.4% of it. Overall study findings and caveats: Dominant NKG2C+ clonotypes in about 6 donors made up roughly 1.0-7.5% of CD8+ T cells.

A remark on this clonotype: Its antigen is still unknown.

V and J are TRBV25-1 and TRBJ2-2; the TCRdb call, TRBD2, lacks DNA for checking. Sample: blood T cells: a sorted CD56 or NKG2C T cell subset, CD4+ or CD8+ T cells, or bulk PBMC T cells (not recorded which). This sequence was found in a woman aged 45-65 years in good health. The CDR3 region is CASSESPLAGYTGELFF.